This TCR beta chain was identified in a study of T cells in tuberculosis. Documented time point: new active TB diagnosis, blood taken before or within 7 days of starting treatment. V lost 5 bases, J lost 6 bases, and 5 bases stayed unmatched. The CDR3 has 14 residues. Germline loops: CDR1 MDHEN, CDR2 SYDVKM. As concerns this clone: Antigen specificity is unknown.

Broader study findings: Cases with active tuberculosis were adults, while controls were adolescents.

TCRdb keeps only in-frame clones here, not all; method: immunoSEQ multiplex PCR. The sample has 20,000 to 25,000 clones, roughly 84% seen once. This material consisted of PBMCs, taken at tuberculosis diagnosis. The V call is TRBV28, the J call TRBJ2-7; 12 bases line up with TRBD2. This receptor was identified in an adult with tuberculosis. In nucleotides, the CDR3 is TGTGCCAGCAGTGCGACTAGCGGGAGAACCGAGCAGTACTTC. It codes for CASSATSGRTEQYF.